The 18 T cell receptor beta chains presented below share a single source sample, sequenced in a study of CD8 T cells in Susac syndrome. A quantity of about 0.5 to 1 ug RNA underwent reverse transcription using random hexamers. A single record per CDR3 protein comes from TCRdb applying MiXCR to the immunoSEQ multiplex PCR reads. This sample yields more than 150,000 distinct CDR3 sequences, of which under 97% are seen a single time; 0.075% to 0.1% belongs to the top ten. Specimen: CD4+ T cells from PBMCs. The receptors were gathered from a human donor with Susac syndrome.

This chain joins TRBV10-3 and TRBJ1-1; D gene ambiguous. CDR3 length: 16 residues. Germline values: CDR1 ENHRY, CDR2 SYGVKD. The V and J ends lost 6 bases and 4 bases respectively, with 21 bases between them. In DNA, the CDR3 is TGTGCCATCAGGACACAACCAGCAAACCGTATCACTGAAGCTTTCTTT. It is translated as CAIRTQPANRITEAFF.

The CDR3 DNA reads as TGCAGTGCTCCCCACGGAGGAGTTTCCCAGCCCCAGCATTTT. This gives the protein CSAPHGGVSQPQHF. The chain is built from TRBV20-1 and TRBJ1-5; D is unclear. V lost 5 bases to trimming and J lost 7 bases, with 18 bases between them. The CDR3 is made up of 14 amino acids. CDR1 is DFQATT and CDR2 is SNEGSKA in the germline V gene (reference sequence).

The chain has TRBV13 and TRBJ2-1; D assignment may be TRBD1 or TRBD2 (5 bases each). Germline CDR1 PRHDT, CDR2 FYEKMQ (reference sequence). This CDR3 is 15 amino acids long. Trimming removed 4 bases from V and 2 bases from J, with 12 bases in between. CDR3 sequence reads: CASSWGPGPYNEQFF. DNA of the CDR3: TGTGCCAGCAGCTGGGGACCGGGGCCCTACAATGAGCAGTTCTTC.

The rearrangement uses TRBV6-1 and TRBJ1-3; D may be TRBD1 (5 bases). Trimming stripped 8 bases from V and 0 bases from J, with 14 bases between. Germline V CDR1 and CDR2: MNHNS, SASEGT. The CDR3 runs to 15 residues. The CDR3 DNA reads TGTGCCAGCGCTTTCTCGACAGCCTCTGGAAACACCATATATTTT. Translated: CASAFSTASGNTIYF.

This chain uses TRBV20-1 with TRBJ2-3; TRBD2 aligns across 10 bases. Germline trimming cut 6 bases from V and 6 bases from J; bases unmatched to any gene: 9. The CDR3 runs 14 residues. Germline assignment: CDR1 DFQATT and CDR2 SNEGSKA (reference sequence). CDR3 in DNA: TGCAGTGCGCAACCGGGACTAGCGTCCGATACGCAGTATTTT. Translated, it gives CSAQPGLASDTQYF.

The CDR3: CSASTGTGIYEQYF. The DNA for the CDR3 is TGCAGTGCCTCAACCGGGACAGGGATCTACGAGCAGTACTTC. This chain joins TRBV20-1 and TRBJ2-7; TRBD1 matches at 9 bases. The germline V gene has CDR1 DFQATT and CDR2 SNEGSKA (reference sequence). The CDR3 runs 14 residues. The V gene end was trimmed by 6 bases and the J gene end by 3 bases; junction bases not matched to a gene: 9.

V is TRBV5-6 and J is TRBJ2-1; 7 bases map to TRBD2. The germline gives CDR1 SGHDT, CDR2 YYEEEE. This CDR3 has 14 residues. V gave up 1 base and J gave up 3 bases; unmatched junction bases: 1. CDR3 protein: CASSLPSGYNEQFF. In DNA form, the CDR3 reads TGTGCCAGCAGCTTGCCTAGCGGCTACAATGAGCAGTTCTTC.

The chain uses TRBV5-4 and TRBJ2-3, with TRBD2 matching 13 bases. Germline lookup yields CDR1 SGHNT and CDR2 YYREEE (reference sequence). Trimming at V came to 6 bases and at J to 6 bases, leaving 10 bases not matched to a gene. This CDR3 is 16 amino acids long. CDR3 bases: TGTGCCAGCACCGCGGGACTAGCGGGGAAGGTGGATACGCAGTATTTT. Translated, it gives CASTAGLAGKVDTQYF.

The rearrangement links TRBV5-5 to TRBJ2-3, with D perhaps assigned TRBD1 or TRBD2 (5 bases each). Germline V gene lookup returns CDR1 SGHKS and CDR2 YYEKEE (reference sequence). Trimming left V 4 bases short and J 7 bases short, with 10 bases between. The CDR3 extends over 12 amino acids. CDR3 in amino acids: CASSQEGYTQYF. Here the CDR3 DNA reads TGTGCCAGCAGCCAAGAGGGGTATACGCAGTATTTT.

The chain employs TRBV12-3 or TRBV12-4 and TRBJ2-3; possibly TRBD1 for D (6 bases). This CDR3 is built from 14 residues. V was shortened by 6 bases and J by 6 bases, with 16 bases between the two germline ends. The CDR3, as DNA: TGTGCCAGCAGCTTCGACAGGATTGGGGATACGCAGTATTTT. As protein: CASSFDRIGDTQYF.

This chain's CDR3 is CSAARTLAGELNEQFF. The CDR3 nucleotides are TGCAGTGCTGCCCGTACCCTAGCGGGGGAACTAAATGAGCAGTTCTTC. The V call is TRBV20-1, the J call TRBJ2-1; TRBD2 aligns across 10 bases. V lost 5 bases to trimming and J lost 7 bases; unmatched junction nucleotides: 14. This CDR3 comprises 16 residues. CDR1 DFQATT and CDR2 SNEGSKA come from the germline V gene (reference sequence).

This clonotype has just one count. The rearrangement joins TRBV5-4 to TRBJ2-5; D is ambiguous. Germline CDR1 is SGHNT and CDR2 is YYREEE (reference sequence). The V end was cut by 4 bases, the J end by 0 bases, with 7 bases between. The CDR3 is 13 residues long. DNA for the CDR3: TGTGCCAGCAGCCTAGTGTACCAAGAGACCCAGTACTTC. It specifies CASSLVYQETQYF.

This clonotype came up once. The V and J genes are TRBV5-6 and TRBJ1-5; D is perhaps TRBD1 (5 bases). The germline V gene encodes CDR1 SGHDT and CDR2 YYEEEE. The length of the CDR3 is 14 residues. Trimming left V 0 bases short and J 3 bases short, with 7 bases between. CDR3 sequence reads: CASSLGQFNQPQHF. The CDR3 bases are TGTGCCAGCAGCTTGGGACAGTTCAATCAGCCCCAGCATTTT. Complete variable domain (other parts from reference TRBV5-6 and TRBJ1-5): DAGVTQSPTHLIKTRGQQVTLRCSPKSGHDTVSWYQQALGQGPQFIFQYYEEEERQRGNFPDRFSGHQFPNYSSELNVNALLLGDSALYLCASSLGQFNQPQHFGDGTRLSIL.

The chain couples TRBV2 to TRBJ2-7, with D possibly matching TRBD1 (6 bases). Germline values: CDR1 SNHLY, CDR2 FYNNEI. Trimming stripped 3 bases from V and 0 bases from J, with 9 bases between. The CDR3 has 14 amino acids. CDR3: CASSEDRPSYEQYF. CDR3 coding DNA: TGTGCCAGCAGTGAGGACAGACCCTCCTACGAGCAGTACTTC.

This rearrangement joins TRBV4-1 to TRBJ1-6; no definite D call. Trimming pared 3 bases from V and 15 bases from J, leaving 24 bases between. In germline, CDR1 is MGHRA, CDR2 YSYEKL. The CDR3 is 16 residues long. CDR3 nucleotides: TGCGCCAGCAGCCACTTATTTCGATCAGTGGCTTGGGGCCTCCACTTT. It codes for CASSHLFRSVAWGLHF.

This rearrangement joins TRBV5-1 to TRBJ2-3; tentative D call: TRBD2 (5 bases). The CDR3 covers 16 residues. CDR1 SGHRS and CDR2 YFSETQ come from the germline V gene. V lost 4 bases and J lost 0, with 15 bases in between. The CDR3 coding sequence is TGCGCCAGCAGCCGGGATCCTATGACTAGCACAGATACGCAGTATTTT. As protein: CASSRDPMTSTDTQYF. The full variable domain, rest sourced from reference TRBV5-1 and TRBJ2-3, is KAGVTQTPRYLIKTRGQQVTLSCSPISGHRSVSWYQQTPGQGLQFLFEYFSETQRNKGNFPGRFSGRQFSNSRSEMNVSTLELGDSALYLCASSRDPMTSTDTQYFGPGTRLTVL.

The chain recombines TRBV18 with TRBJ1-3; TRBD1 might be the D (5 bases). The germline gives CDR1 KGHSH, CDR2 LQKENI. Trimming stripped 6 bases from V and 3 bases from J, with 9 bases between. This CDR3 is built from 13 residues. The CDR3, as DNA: TGTGCCAGCTCTGACAGCAATGGAAACACCATATATTTT. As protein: CASSDSNGNTIYF. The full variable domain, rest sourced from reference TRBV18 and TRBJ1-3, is NAGVMQNPRHLVRRRGQEARLRCSPMKGHSHVYWYRQLPEEGLKFMVYLQKENIIDESGMPKERFSAEFPKEGPSILRIQQVVRGDSAAYFCASSDSNGNTIYFGEGSWLTVV.

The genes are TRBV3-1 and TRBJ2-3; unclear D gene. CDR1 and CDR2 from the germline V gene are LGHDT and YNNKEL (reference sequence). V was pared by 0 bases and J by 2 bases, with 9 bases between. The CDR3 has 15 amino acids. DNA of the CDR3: TGTGCCAGCAGCCAAGAACCGGGCTCCACAGATACGCAGTATTTT. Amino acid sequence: CASSQEPGSTDTQYF.